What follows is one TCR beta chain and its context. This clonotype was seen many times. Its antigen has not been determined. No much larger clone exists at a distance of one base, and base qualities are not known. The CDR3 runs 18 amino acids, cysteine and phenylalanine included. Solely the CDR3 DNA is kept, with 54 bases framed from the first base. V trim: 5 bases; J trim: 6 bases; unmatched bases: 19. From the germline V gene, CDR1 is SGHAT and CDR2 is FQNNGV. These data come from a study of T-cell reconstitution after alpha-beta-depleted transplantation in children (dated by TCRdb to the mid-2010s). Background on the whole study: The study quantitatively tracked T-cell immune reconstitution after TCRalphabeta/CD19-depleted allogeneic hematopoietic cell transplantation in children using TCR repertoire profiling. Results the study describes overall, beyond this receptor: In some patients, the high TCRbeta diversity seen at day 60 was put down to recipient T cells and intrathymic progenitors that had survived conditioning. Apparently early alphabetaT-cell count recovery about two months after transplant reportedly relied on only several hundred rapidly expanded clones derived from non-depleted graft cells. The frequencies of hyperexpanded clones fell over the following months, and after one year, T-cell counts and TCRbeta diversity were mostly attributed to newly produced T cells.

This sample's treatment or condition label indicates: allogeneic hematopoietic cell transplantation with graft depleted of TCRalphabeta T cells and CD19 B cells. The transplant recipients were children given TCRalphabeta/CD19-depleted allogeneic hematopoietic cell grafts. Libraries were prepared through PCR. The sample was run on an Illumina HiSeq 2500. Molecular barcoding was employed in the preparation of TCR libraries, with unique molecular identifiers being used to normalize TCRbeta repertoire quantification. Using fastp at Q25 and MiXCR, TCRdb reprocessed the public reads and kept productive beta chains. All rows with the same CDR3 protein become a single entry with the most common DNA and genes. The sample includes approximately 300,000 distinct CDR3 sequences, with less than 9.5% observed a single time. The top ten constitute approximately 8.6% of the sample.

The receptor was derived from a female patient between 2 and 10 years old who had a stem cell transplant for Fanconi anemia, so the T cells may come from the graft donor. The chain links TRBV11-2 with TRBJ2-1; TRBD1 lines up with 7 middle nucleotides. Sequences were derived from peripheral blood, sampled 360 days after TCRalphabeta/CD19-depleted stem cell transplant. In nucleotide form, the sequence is TGTGCCAGCAGCCAACGACCGACAGGGTTCATAGGCGGCAATGAGCAGTTCTTC. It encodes CASSQRPTGFIGGNEQFF.